A single sample is the source of the 11 T cell receptor beta chains below, sequenced in a study of human thymus T cells. Using immunoSEQ multiplex PCR, the repertoire was profiled, and TCRdb retains in-frame clones only, with some absent. The data show roughly 130,000 clones, about 95% seen once. Resections that were taken during corrective heart surgery supplied the thymus tissue. The sequenced material came from thymus tissue. The receptors were sampled from a boy under two years old with a congenital heart defect but otherwise immunologically healthy.

This chain links TRBV4-1 with TRBJ2-7; 8 bases match TRBD2. Per germline, CDR1 MGHRA and CDR2 YSYEKL. The CDR3 length is 15 residues. V shed 3 bases and J 5 bases; nucleotides not matched to a gene: 9. The CDR3 DNA is TGCGCCAGCAGCCACCATCGGGGGGGGCGGGACGAGCAGTACTTC. Its protein is CASSHHRGGRDEQYF.

The gene calls are TRBV19 and TRBJ1-2, with 8 nucleotides matching TRBD1. The CDR3 totals 15 residues. Germline V gives CDR1 LNHDA, CDR2 SQIVND (reference sequence). The V segment lost 5 bases and the J segment 8 bases; nucleotides outside the gene matches: 13. CDR3 residues: CASSSPSGTGGGYTF. The CDR3 bases are TGTGCCAGTAGTTCCCCCTCCGGGACAGGCGGCGGCTACACCTTC.

V and J are TRBV2 and TRBJ2-5; TRBD2 aligns across 11 bases. The CDR3 is 16 amino acids. Trimming cost V 4 bases and J 1 base; bases outside gene matches: 5. The V gene's germline CDR1 is SNHLY and CDR2 FYNNEI. CDR3 loop: CASSGLAGGLQETQYF. The CDR3 bases are TGTGCCAGCAGTGGGCTAGCGGGGGGCCTCCAAGAGACCCAGTACTTC. Full variable domain (remainder filled in from reference TRBV2 and TRBJ2-5): EPEVTQTPSHQVTQMGQEVILRCVPISNHLYFYWYRQILGQKVEFLVSFYNNEISEKSEIFDDQFSVERPDGSNFTLKIRSTKLEDSAMYFCASSGLAGGLQETQYFGPGTRLLVL.

This chain links TRBV5-6 with TRBJ1-1, with 7 bases matching TRBD1. In germline, CDR1 is SGHDT, CDR2 YYEEEE. This CDR3 has 14 residues. V shed 2 bases and J 10 bases; nucleotides not matched to a gene: 11. The CDR3 loop is CASSFPDRESGAFF. The CDR3 DNA is TGTGCCAGCAGCTTTCCCGACAGGGAGAGTGGAGCTTTCTTT. Filled out from reference TRBV5-6 and TRBJ1-1, the complete variable domain reads DAGVTQSPTHLIKTRGQQVTLRCSPKSGHDTVSWYQQALGQGPQFIFQYYEEEERQRGNFPDRFSGHQFPNYSSELNVNALLLGDSALYLCASSFPDRESGAFFGQGTRLTVV.

The J gene is TRBJ2-1, the V gene TRBV7-8, with 9 bases fitting TRBD2. Germline V gene sequence: CDR1 SGHVS, CDR2 FQNEAQ. The V segment lost 0 bases and the J segment 5 bases; nucleotides outside the gene matches: 2. The CDR3 length is 15 residues. In DNA form, the CDR3 reads TGTGCCAGCAGCTTAGCTCGCGGGGGGGACAATGAGCAGTTCTTC. This encodes CASSLARGGDNEQFF.

The rearrangement links TRBV7-2 to TRBJ2-7, with D maybe TRBD1 (6 bases). CDR3 size: 16 residues. V shed 5 bases and J shed 1 base, with 18 bases lying between them. Per the germline V gene, CDR1 is SGHTA and CDR2 is FQGNSA. CDR3 in DNA: TGTGCCAGCAGCCACCAGGGGTACTCAATTTCCTACGAGCAGTACTTC. Amino acids: CASSHQGYSISYEQYF.

The V and J genes are TRBV19 and TRBJ2-7, with 10 bases that match TRBD2. This CDR3 has 15 amino acids. CDR1 is LNHDA, CDR2 SQIVND, per germline (reference sequence). V lost 1 base, J lost 1 base, and 1 base stayed unmatched. CDR3 in amino acids: CASSIASGGSYEQYF. CDR3 DNA: TGTGCCAGTAGTATAGCTAGCGGGGGTTCCTACGAGCAGTACTTC.

The chain carries TRBV6-5 and TRBJ1-4; the match to TRBD1 covers 7 bases. The V segment lost 4 bases and the J segment 8 bases; nucleotides outside the gene matches: 4. CDR1 is MNHEY, CDR2 SVGAGI, per germline. This CDR3 comprises 13 residues. This CDR3 is CASSFRDREKLFF. In DNA, the CDR3 is TGTGCCAGCAGTTTCCGGGACAGAGAAAAACTGTTTTTT.

The chain joins TRBV14 to TRBJ1-1, with 10 bases fitting TRBD1. Germline CDR1 and CDR2: SGHDN and FVKESK. V was clipped by 4 bases and J by 3 bases; unmatched bases: 8. This CDR3 has 16 amino acids. CDR3 region: CASSRQGAIGDTEAFF. CDR3 nucleotide sequence: TGTGCCAGCAGCCGACAGGGGGCTATCGGGGACACTGAAGCTTTCTTT.

This rearrangement joins TRBV19 to TRBJ1-4, with unresolved D. V lost 6 bases and J 4 bases, leaving 9 bases between the germline ends. The CDR3 length is 13 residues. Germline V lookup: CDR1 LNHDA, CDR2 SQIVND (reference sequence). This CDR3 is CASRGNLNEKLFF. The CDR3 coding sequence is TGTGCCAGTAGAGGGAATCTTAATGAAAAACTGTTTTTT.

The V call is TRBV4-1, the J call TRBJ2-5; D might be TRBD2 (7 bases). This CDR3 contains 15 residues. The germline V gene encodes CDR1 MGHRA and CDR2 YSYEKL. V was trimmed by 8 bases and J by 0 bases, leaving 16 bases between them. CDR3 nucleotides: TGCGCCAGCTATGAGGGGGGGTCGTACCAAGAGACCCAGTACTTC. Its translation is CASYEGGSYQETQYF.